This T cell receptor beta chain appears in the sequencing data of a study of blood T cells in healthy people across ages. Study-wide points: Correlation between TCR beta diversity and naive T cell percentage was strong. Observed TCR beta diversity per million T cells went down as age went up. This fall followed a roughly linear course with age.

This clonotype showed up just a few times. Its antigen is undetermined. Isolating PBMCs gave at least 7 million of these cells per sample. Trimming took 3 bases from V and 0 from J, leaving 9 bases between them. Germline V gives CDR1 LGHDT, CDR2 YNNKEL (reference sequence). The CDR3 spans 15 residues. For the second PCR, which ran for about 6 to 11 cycles, a sample-barcoded 5' primer and a J-beta primer mix were used. A template-switch adaptor containing 12 random nucleotides labeled each cDNA molecule. TCRdb re-analysed the 5' RACE reads in MiXCR, keeping a single row per CDR3 protein. The sample contains about 1.6 million distinct CDR3 sequences, around 36% of which appear only once.

This receptor was obtained from a woman between 25 and 40 years old in good health. This sequence joins TRBV3-1 and TRBJ2-1; no clear D gene. Sequences were obtained from blood. CDR3 sequence: CASSQVTGSYNEQFF. CDR3 coding DNA: TGTGCCAGCAGCCAGGTGACGGGCTCCTACAATGAGCAGTTCTTC.